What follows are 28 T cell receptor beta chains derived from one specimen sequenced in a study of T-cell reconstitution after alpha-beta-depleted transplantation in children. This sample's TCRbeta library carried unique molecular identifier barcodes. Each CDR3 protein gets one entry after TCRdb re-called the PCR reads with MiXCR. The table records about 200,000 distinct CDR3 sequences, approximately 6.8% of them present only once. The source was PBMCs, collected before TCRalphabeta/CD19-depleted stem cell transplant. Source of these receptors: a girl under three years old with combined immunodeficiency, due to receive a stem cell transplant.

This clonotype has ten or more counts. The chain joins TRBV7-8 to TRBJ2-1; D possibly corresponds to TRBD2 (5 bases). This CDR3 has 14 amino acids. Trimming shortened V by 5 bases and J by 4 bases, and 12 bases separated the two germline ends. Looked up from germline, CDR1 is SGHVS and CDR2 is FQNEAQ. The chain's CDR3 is CASSSDYFYNEQFF. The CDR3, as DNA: TGTGCCAGCAGCAGTGACTACTTTTACAATGAGCAGTTCTTC.

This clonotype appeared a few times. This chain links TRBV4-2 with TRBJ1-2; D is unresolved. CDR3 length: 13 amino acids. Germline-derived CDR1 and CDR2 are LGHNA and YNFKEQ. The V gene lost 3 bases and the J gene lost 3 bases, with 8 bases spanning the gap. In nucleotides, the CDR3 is TGTGCCAGCAGCCACGGGCCTGACTATGGCTACACCTTC. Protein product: CASSHGPDYGYTF.

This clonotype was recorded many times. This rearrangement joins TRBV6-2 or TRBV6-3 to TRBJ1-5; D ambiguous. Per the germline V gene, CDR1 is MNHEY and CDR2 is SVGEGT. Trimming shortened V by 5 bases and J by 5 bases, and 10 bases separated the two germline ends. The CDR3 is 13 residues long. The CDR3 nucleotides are TGTGCCAGCAGTAGACCGGCCGATCAGCCCCAGCATTTT. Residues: CASSRPADQPQHF.

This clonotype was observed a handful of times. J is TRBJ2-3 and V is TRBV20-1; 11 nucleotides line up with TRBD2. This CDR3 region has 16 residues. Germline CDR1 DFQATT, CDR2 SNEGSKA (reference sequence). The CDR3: CCARDSSGRTTDTQYF. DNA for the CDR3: TGCTGCGCTAGAGATTCTAGCGGGAGGACCACAGATACGCAGTATTTT.

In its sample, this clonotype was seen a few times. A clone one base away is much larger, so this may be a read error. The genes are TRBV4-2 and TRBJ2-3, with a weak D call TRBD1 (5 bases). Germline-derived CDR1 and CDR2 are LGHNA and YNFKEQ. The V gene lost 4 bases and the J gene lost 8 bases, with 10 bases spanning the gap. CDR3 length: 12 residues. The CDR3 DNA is TGTGCCAGCAGCCCCAGGGTCCTTACGCAGTATTTT. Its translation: CASSPRVLTQYF.

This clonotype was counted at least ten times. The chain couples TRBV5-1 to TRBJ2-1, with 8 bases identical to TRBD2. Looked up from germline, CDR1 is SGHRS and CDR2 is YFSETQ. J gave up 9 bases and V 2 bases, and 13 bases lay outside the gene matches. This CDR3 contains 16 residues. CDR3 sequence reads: CASSLFSGKSLGEQFF. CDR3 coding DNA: TGCGCCAGCAGCTTATTTAGCGGGAAATCGTTAGGTGAGCAGTTCTTC.

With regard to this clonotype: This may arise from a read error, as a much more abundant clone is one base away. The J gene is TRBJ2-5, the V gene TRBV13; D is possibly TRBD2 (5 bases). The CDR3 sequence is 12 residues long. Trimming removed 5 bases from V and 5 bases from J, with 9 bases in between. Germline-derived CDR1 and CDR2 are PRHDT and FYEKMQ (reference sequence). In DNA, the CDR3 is TGTGCCAGCAGCGTCAGGAGGGAGACCCAGTACTTC. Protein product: CASSVRRETQYF.

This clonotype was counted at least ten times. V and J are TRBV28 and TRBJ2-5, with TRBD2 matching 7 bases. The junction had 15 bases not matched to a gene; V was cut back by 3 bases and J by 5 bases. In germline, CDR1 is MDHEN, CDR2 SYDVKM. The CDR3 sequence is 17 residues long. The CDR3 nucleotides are TGTGCCAGCAGTTTTAGACTCGCGGGAGCATATTTGGAGACCCAGTACTTC. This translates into CASSFRLAGAYLETQYF.

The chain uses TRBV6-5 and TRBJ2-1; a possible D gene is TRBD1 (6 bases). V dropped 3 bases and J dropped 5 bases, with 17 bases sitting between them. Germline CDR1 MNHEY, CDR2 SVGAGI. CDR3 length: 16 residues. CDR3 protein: CASSYMTGKGNNEQFF. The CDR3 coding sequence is TGTGCCAGCAGTTATATGACAGGAAAGGGAAACAATGAGCAGTTCTTC.

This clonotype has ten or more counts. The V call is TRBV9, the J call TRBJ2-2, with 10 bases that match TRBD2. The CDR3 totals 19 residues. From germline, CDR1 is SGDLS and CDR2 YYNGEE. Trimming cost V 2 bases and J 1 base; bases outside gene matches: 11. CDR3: CASSVSSQASGRNTGELFF. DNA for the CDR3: TGTGCCAGCAGCGTTTCTTCCCAAGCTAGCGGGAGGAACACCGGGGAGCTGTTTTTT.

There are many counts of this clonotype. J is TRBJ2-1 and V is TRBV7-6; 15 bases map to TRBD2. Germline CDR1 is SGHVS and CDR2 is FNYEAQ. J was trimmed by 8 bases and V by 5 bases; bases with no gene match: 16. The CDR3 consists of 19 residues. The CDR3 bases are TGTGCCAGCAGCCCATGGACTAGCGGGGGGGTGCTCATTGGCTATGAGCAGTTCTTC. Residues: CASSPWTSGGVLIGYEQFF.

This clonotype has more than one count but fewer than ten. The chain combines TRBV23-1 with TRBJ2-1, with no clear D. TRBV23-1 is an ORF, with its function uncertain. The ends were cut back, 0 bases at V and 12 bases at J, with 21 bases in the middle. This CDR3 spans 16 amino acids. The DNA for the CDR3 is TGCGCCAGCAGTCAATCTCCAGCCCCTTATAGGAAAGGGCAGTTCTTC. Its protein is CASSQSPAPYRKGQFF.

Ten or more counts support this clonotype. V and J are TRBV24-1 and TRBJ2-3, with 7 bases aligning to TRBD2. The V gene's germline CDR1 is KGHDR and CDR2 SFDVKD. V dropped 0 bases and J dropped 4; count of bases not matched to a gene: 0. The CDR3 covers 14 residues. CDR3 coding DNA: TGTGCCACCAGTGATTTGAGCGGGGCAGATACGCAGTATTTT. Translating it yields CATSDLSGADTQYF.

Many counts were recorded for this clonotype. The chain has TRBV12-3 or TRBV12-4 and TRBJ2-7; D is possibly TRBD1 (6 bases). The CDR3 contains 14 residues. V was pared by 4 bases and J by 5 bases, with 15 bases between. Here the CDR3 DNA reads TGTGCCAGCAGTTGGGGTGGGGGCCTGGACGAGCAGTACTTC. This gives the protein CASSWGGGLDEQYF.

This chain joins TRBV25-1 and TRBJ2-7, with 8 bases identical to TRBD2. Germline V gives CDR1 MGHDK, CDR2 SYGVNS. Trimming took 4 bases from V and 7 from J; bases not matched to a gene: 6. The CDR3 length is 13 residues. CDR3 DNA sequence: TGTGCCAGCAGTGCCGGGGGGGCCCGGGAGCAGTACTTC. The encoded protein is CASSAGGAREQYF.

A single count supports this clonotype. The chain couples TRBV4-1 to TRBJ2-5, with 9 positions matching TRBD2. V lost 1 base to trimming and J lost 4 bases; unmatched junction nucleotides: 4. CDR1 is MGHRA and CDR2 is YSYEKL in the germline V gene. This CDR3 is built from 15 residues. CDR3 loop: CASSQVQAGGETQYF. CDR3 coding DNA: TGCGCCAGCAGCCAAGTGCAAGCGGGAGGAGAGACCCAGTACTTC.

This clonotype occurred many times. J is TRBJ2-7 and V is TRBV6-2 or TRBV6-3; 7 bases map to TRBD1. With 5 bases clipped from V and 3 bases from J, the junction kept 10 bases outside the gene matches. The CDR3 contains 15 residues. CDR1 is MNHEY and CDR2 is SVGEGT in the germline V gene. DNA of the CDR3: TGTGCCAGCAGTCGCCGGGACAGACCTTACTACGAGCAGTACTTC. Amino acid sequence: CASSRRDRPYYEQYF.

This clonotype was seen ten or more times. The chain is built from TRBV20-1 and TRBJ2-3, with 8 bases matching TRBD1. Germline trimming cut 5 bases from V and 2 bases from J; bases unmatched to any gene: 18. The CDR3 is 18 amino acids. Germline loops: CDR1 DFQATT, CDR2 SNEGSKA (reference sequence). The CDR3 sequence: CSARQGMVRGYNTDTQYF. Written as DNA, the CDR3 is TGCAGTGCTCGACAGGGGATGGTTCGGGGGTACAACACAGATACGCAGTATTTT.

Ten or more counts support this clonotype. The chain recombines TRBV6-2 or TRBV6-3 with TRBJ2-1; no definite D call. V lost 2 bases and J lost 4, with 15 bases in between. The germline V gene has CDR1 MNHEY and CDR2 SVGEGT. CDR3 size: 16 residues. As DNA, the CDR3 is TGTGCCAGCAGTTACGACGGGCGGAGTTCTTACAATGAGCAGTTCTTC. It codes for CASSYDGRSSYNEQFF.

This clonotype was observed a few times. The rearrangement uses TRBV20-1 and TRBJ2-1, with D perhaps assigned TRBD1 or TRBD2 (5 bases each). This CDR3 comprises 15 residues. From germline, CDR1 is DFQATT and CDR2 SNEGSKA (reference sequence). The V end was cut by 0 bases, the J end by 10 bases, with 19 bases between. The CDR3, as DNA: TGCAGTGCTAGAGACTTCGGGGCCCCCAGCTGGGAGCAGTTCTTC. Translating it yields CSARDFGAPSWEQFF.

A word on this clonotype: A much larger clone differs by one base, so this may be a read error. Here the CDR3 reads CATSDLGLPSISYKQYF. DNA for the CDR3: TGTGCCACCAGTGATTTGGGCCTTCCGTCGATCTCCTACAAGCAGTACTTC. The rearrangement links TRBV24-1 to TRBJ2-7; D is unresolved. The CDR3 length is 17 residues. In germline, CDR1 is KGHDR, CDR2 SFDVKD.

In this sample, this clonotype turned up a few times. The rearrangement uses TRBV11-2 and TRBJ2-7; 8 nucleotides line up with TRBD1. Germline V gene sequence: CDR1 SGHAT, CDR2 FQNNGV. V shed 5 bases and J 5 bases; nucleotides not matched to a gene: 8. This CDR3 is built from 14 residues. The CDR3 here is CASSARQGRNEQYF. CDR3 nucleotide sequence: TGTGCCAGCAGCGCCCGACAGGGGAGAAACGAGCAGTACTTC.

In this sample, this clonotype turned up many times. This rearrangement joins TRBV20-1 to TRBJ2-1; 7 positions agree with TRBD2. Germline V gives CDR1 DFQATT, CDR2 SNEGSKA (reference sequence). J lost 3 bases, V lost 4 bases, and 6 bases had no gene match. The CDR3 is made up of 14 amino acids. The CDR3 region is CSAIREVLYNEQFF. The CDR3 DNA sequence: TGCAGTGCTATCCGGGAGGTACTCTACAATGAGCAGTTCTTC.

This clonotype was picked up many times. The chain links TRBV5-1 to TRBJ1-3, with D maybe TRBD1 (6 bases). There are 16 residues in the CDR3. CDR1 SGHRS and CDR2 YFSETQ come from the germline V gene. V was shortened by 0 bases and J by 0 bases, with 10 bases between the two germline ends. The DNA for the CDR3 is TGCGCCAGCAGCTTGGATGTACAGGGCTCTGGAAACACCATATATTTT. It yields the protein CASSLDVQGSGNTIYF.

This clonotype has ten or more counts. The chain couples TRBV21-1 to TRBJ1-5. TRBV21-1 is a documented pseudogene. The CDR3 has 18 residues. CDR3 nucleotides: TGTGCCAGCAGCACTTACCCCTCCGAGGGAGATAGCAATCAGCCCCAGCATTTT. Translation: CASSTYPSEGDSNQPQHF.

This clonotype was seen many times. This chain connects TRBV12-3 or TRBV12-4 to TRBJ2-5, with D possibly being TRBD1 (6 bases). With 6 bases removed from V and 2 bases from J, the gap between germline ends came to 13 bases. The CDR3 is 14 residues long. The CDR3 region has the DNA TGTGCCAGCAGCCAATTGGGACATCAAGAGACCCAGTACTTC. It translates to CASSQLGHQETQYF.

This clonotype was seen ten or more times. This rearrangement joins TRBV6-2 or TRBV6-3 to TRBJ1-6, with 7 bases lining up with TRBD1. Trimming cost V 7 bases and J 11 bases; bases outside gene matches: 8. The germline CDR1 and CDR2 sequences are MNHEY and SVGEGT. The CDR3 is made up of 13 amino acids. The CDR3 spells CASTHEGGTPLHF. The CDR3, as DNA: TGTGCCAGCACCCACGAAGGGGGCACACCCCTCCACTTT.

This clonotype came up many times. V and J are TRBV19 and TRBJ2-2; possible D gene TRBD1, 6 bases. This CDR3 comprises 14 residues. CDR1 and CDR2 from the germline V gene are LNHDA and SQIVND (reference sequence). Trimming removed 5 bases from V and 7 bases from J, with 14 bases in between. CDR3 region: CASSSIQDSGELFF. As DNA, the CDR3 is TGTGCCAGTAGTTCCATCCAGGACAGCGGGGAGCTGTTTTTT.